This T cell receptor beta chain emerged from a study of low-dose radiotherapy and immunotherapy resistance in tumors. Primers targeting TRAV and TRBV primed first-strand cDNA, covering alpha and beta chains. TCR amplification ran roughly 20 PCR cycles using constant-region and V-primer adapter primers. A single record per CDR3 protein comes from TCRdb applying MiXCR to the reads. The data hold tens of thousands of distinct CDR3 sequences, with less than 20% observed a single time. Time point here: after trial treatment. As for treatment: LDRT plus nivolumab, ipilimumab, low-dose cyclophosphamide and aspirin (RACIN trial). This clonotype was observed at least ten times. Germline lookup yields CDR1 SGHRS and CDR2 YFSETQ. The CDR3 is 19 amino acids. V was pared by 2 bases and J by 4 bases, with 22 bases between.

This receptor was taken from a male donor with prostate cancer. Material: PBMCs, obtained after low-dose radiotherapy plus immunotherapy. V gene TRBV5-1 combines with J gene TRBJ2-6; a weak D match, TRBD1 (6 bases). The CDR3 bases are TGCGCCAGCAGCTTTTGGGGGCCCTTCACCTCGAGGGGGGCCAACGTCCTGACTTTC. It encodes CASSFWGPFTSRGANVLTF.